This TCR beta chain was captured in a study of CD8+ T cells in alopecia areata. Sample treatment: oral pan-JAK inhibitor, 5-10 mg twice daily. The authors extracted RNA and reverse transcribed it into cDNA as the sequencing template. Using immunoSEQ multiplex PCR, the repertoire was profiled, and TCRdb retains in-frame clones only, with some absent. The sample consists of roughly 60,000 clones, about half of them appearing once. The receptor was derived from a human donor with alopecia areata. The material was CD8+ T cells sorted from blood, obtained between weeks 36 and 40, from a patient treated with tofacitinib.

The DNA of the CDR3 is TGTGCCTGGACGGGAGATACGCAGTATTTT. This gives the protein CAWTGDTQYF. The chain uses TRBV30 and TRBJ2-3; D not certain. V was cut by 4 bases and J by 5 bases, with 4 bases left in between. Germline V gene lookup returns CDR1 GTSNPN and CDR2 SVGIG (reference sequence). The CDR3 extends over 10 amino acids.